This is a list of T cell receptor beta chains from one sample in a study of blood T cell repertoires in COVID-19. Some clones are missing from TCRdb's copy, which holds only in-frame ones; the method was immunoSEQ multiplex PCR. The sample shows 60,000 to 85,000 clones, roughly 80% of them seen only once. Source material: peripheral blood. The receptor set was obtained from a human donor in a cohort sampled during active COVID-19. CDR3s include the opening cysteine and the closing phenylalanine or tryptophan. A D gene is named only where the DNA matches it firmly. Size is stated for part of the rows, as once, few or many counts, or as a class when the clone is expanded.

j_gene,abundance,d_gene,v_gene,CDR3aa,CDR3nt
TRBJ2-5,.,TRBD2,TRBV6-2/TRBV6-3,CASSYSKTSGELETQYF,TGTGCCAGCAGTTACTCCAAGACTAGCGGGGAGTTAGAGACCCAGTACTTC
TRBJ1-4,few,.,TRBV5-6,CASSPGAMNEKLFF,TGTGCCAGCAGTCCAGGGGCCATGAATGAAAAACTGTTTTTT
TRBJ2-7,.,TRBD1,TRBV12-3/TRBV12-4,CASSLVAGGEQYF,TGTGCCAGCAGTTTAGTGGCAGGGGGCGAGCAGTACTTC
TRBJ1-2,.,TRBD1,TRBV4-3,CASSRSGTGGSSYGYTF,TGCGCCAGCAGCCGTTCCGGGACAGGGGGTTCTAGCTATGGCTACACCTTC
TRBJ2-1,few,TRBD2,TRBV19,CASSRLTSGRDNEQFF,TGTGCCAGTAGTCGACTGACTAGCGGGAGGGACAATGAGCAGTTCTTC
TRBJ1-5,.,TRBD1,TRBV28,CASSLAGQGVVNQPQHF,TGTGCCAGCAGTTTAGCGGGACAGGGGGTGGTAAATCAGCCCCAGCATTTT
TRBJ2-3,.,TRBD2,TRBV4-1,CASSQAPTGGGATDTQYF,TGCGCCAGCAGCCAAGCCCCCACGGGCGGGGGGGCCACAGATACGCAGTATTTT
TRBJ1-2,.,.,TRBV7-3,CASSLLSGYGYTF,TGTGCCAGCAGCTTATTATCGGGTTATGGCTACACCTTC
TRBJ1-2,.,.,TRBV28,CATSDSSGYGYTF,TGTGCCACTTCGGACAGCTCGGGCTATGGCTACACCTTC
TRBJ2-1,once,TRBD2,TRBV7-3,CASSPGRTSGRGEQFF,TGTGCCAGCAGTCCTGGGAGAACTAGCGGGAGAGGTGAGCAGTTCTTC
TRBJ2-3,few,TRBD2,TRBV29-1,CSVRGVTSTDTQYF,TGCAGCGTTCGGGGGGTAACTAGCACAGATACGCAGTATTTT
TRBJ1-2,.,.,TRBV7-2,CASSSTGGYGYTF,TGTGCCAGCAGCTCGACCGGCGGCTATGGCTACACCTTC
TRBJ2-7,few,.,TRBV7-9,CASSFSQGYEQYF,TGTGCCAGCAGTTTTTCTCAGGGCTACGAGCAGTACTTC
TRBJ2-5,.,TRBD2,TRBV3-1/TRBV3-2,CASGLDGTQYF,TGTGCCAGTGGACTAGATGGGACCCAGTACTTC
TRBJ2-7,once,.,TRBV30,CAWATDTYEQYF,TGTGCCTGGGCTACAGATACCTACGAGCAGTACTTC
TRBJ2-2,.,TRBD2,TRBV4-3,CASSHRGVGGELFF,TGCGCCAGCAGCCACCGGGGGGTTGGCGGGGAGCTGTTTTTT
TRBJ2-7,.,.,TRBV6-1,CASSEAGTTTYEQYF,TGTGCCAGCAGCGAAGCCGGGACAACAACCTACGAGCAGTACTTC
TRBJ1-6,.,TRBD1,TRBV4-3,CASSQVARGSNSPLHF,TGCGCCAGCAGCCAAGTCGCCAGGGGGAGTAATTCACCCCTCCACTTT
TRBJ1-2,.,.,TRBV3-1/TRBV3-2,CASSRSYPGGGYTF,TGTGCCAGCAGCCGTTCATACCCGGGAGGTGGCTACACCTTC
TRBJ2-1,.,TRBD2,TRBV9,CASSLRLAGVGFEGNEQFF,TGTGCCAGCAGCCTAAGACTAGCGGGAGTGGGTTTTGAGGGCAATGAGCAGTTCTTC
TRBJ2-1,.,.,TRBV18,CASSSNRDEQFF,TGTGCCAGCTCATCAAACAGGGATGAGCAGTTCTTC
TRBJ1-2,.,TRBD1,TRBV24-1,CATSDGSLTGDGYTF,TGTGCCACCAGTGACGGTTCTCTGACAGGGGATGGCTACACCTTC
TRBJ2-1,.,TRBD2,TRBV10-1,CASSVKRDLNEQFF,TGCGCCAGCAGTGTAAAGCGGGATTTAAATGAGCAGTTCTTC
TRBJ2-1,.,TRBD2,TRBV9,CASSVGLAGVYNEQFF,TGTGCCAGCAGCGTAGGACTAGCGGGGGTCTACAATGAGCAGTTCTTC
TRBJ1-3,.,.,TRBV5-1,CASSPQTAVAGNTIYF,TGCGCCAGCAGCCCGCAGACCGCGGTTGCTGGAAACACCATATATTTT
TRBJ2-7,.,.,TRBV5-1,CASSFRPGHTYEQYF,TGCGCCAGCAGCTTTCGACCGGGACACACCTACGAGCAGTACTTC
TRBJ1-5,.,TRBD1,TRBV10-2,CASSGTGGSNQPQHF,TGCGCCAGCAGCGGGACAGGGGGTAGCAATCAGCCCCAGCATTTT
TRBJ2-1,once,TRBD1,TRBV7-3,CASSQQGAGYNEQFF,TGTGCCAGCAGCCAACAGGGGGCGGGGTACAATGAGCAGTTCTTC
TRBJ2-2,.,TRBD1,TRBV29-1,CSVGTGGRAGELFF,TGCAGCGTGGGGACAGGGGGGAGGGCCGGGGAGCTGTTTTTT
TRBJ2-5,.,TRBD1,TRBV11-3,CASRAGGPLETQYF,TGTGCCAGCAGGGCAGGGGGCCCCCTCGAGACCCAGTACTTC